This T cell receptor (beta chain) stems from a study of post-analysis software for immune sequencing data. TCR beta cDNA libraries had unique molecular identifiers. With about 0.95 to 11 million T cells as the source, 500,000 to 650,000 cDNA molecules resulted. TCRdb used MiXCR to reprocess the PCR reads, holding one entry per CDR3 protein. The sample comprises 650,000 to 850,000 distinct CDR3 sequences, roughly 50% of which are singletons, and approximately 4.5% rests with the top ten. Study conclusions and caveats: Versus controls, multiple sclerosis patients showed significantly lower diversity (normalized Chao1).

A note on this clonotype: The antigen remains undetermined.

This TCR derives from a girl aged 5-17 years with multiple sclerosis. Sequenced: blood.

The CDR3 protein is CSARAGWNNEQFF. The CDR3 DNA reads as TGCAGTGCTAGGGCTGGTTGGAACAATGAGCAGTTCTTC. J is TRBJ2-1 and V is TRBV20-1, with D uncertain. This CDR3 region has 13 residues. The germline V gene encodes CDR1 DFQATT and CDR2 SNEGSKA (reference sequence). Trimming cost V 3 bases and J 5 bases, with 11 bases left between them.